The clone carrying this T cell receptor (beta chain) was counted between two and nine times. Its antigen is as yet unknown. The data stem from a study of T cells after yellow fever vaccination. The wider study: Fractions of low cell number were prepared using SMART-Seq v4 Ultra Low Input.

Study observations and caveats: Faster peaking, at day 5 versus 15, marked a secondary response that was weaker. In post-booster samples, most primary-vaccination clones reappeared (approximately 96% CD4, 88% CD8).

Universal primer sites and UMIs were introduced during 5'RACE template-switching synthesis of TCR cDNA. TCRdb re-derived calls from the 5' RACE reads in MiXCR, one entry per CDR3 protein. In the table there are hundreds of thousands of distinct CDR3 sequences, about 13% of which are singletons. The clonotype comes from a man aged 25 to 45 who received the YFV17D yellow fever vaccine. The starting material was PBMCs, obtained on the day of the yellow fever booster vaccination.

The chain's CDR3 is CASRASGRAGGELFF. In nucleotides, the CDR3 is TGTGCCAGCAGAGCAAGCGGGAGGGCCGGCGGGGAGCTGTTTTTT. The rearrangement uses TRBV12-3 or TRBV12-4 and TRBJ2-2; 10 nucleotides line up with TRBD2. The CDR3 is made up of 15 amino acids. With V trimmed by 6 bases and J by 7 bases, 8 bases remained unmatched.